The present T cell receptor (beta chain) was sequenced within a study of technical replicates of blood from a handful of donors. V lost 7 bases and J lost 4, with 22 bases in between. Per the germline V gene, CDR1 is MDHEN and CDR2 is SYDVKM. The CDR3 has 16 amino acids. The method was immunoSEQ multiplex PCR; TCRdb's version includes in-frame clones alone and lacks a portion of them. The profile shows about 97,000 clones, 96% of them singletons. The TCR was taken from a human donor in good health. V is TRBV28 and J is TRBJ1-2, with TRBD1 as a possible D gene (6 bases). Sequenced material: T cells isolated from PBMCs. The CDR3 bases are TGTGCCAGCACTGCTTTCGGGACAACTTCCGCCTATGGCTACACCTTC. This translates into CASTAFGTTSAYGYTF.